This T cell receptor beta chain was found in a study of control samples from healthy donors and cancer patients. This CDR3 is 12 amino acids long. The germline V gene has CDR1 SEHNR and CDR2 FQNEAQ (reference sequence). V lost 1 base and J 5 bases, leaving 5 bases between the germline ends. Using immunoSEQ multiplex PCR, the repertoire was profiled, and TCRdb retains in-frame clones only, with some absent. The repertoire holds 95,000 to 150,000 clones, with approximately 89% as singletons. Sequenced material: blood. The TCR originated in a woman aged 18-30 years in good health. The chain combines TRBV7-9 with TRBJ2-5, with D unclear. The CDR3 reads CASSLGRETQYF. The CDR3 nucleotides are TGTGCCAGCAGCTTAGGTCGGGAGACCCAGTACTTC.